A selection of T cell receptor beta chains follows, all from one sample in a study of shared T cell receptors in the human thymus. Generated by immunoSEQ multiplex PCR, the TCRdb table keeps only in-frame clones and is missing some. The sample shows more than 550,000 clones, approximately 85% of them seen only once. The sample was also reused in another study, on human thymus T cells.

Input material: thymocytes. These receptors all stem from a girl under two years old with a congenital heart defect. Each CDR3 is given with its conserved first and last residue. The order of the fields is CDR3 DNA, CDR3 protein, V gene, J gene, clone size, D gene. A D gene is named only where the DNA matches it firmly. Size tells how often a clone was seen (once, few, many) or the class of an expanded clone, and some rows leave it out.

DNA: TGTGCCAGCAGTGAAGCGGTGGGGACAGGGGGGAGAGGGTACACAGATACGCAGTATTTT; CDR3: CASSEAVGTGGRGYTDTQYF; V: TRBV6-1; J: TRBJ2-3; size: once; D: TRBD1
DNA: TGTGCCAGCAGTCACCAACGGGACAACTACGAGCAGTACTTC; CDR3: CASSHQRDNYEQYF; V: TRBV27; J: TRBJ2-7; size: -; D: -
DNA: TGTGCCAGCAGCTTACTGCTAGCGGGGGGGCCGTGGGAGACCCAGTACTTC; CDR3: CASSLLLAGGPWETQYF; V: TRBV7-8; J: TRBJ2-5; size: -; D: TRBD2
DNA: TGTGCCAGCAGCTTGTTGGGACACATAAACTGCACAGATACGCAGTATTTT; CDR3: CASSLLGHINCTDTQYF; V: TRBV7-8; J: TRBJ2-3; size: -; D: -
DNA: TGCAGCGCCGAAAGACAGGAGACCTACGAGCAGTACTTC; CDR3: CSAERQETYEQYF; V: TRBV29-1; J: TRBJ2-7; size: -; D: -
DNA: TGCGCCAGCAGCGAAACCTCGTCGCGGGGGGGCACAGATACGCAGTATTTT; CDR3: CASSETSSRGGTDTQYF; V: TRBV5-1; J: TRBJ2-3; size: -; D: TRBD2
DNA: TGTGCCAGCAGCTGCGGATCCACCGGGGAGCTGTTTTTT; CDR3: CASSCGSTGELFF; V: TRBV7-9; J: TRBJ2-2; size: -; D: -
DNA: TGCGCCAGCAGCTTGAGTATAGGCGGAGGGTGCGGCTACACCTTC; CDR3: CASSLSIGGGCGYTF; V: TRBV5-1; J: TRBJ1-2; size: -; D: -
DNA: TGCGCCAGCAGCCAAGATACTAGCGGGGCCTTGAACACCGGGGAGCTGTTTTTT; CDR3: CASSQDTSGALNTGELFF; V: TRBV4-3; J: TRBJ2-2; size: -; D: TRBD2
DNA: TGTGCCAGTAGTATGCCTAGCGGGGGGAACAATGAGCAGTTCTTC; CDR3: CASSMPSGGNNEQFF; V: TRBV19; J: TRBJ2-1; size: -; D: TRBD2
DNA: TGTGCCAGCAGCCACGAGTTAGACTATCTACCCCAACACAATGAGCAGTTCTTC; CDR3: CASSHELDYLPQHNEQFF; V: TRBV5-8; J: TRBJ2-1; size: few; D: -
DNA: TGTGCCAGCAGCACACCCGGACGGCTAGCGGGGGGGGATGAGCAGTTCTTC; CDR3: CASSTPGRLAGGDEQFF; V: TRBV7-6; J: TRBJ2-1; size: -; D: TRBD2
DNA: TGCGCCAGCAGCTTGGACCTAGGGACAGTTCAAGAGACCCAGTACTTC; CDR3: CASSLDLGTVQETQYF; V: TRBV5-1; J: TRBJ2-5; size: once; D: TRBD1
DNA: TGTGCCAGCGTCGGGGGGGCGGACATACTAGCCAAAAACATTCAGTACTTC; CDR3: CASVGGADILAKNIQYF; V: TRBV28; J: TRBJ2-4; size: -; D: TRBD2
DNA: TGCGCCAGCAGCCAAAACCGGGACAGATACTATGGCTACACCTTC; CDR3: CASSQNRDRYYGYTF; V: TRBV4-1; J: TRBJ1-2; size: -; D: TRBD1
DNA: TGTGCCAGCAGCGGGGGGAGGGGTAATGAAAAACTGTTTTTT; CDR3: CASSGGRGNEKLFF; V: TRBV6-5; J: TRBJ1-4; size: -; D: -
DNA: TGTGCCAGCAGTGATCCCGGGACAGAAGAAAAACTGTTTTTT; CDR3: CASSDPGTEEKLFF; V: TRBV28; J: TRBJ1-4; size: -; D: TRBD1
DNA: TGTGCCAGCAGTTGGGACACTCATTCACCCCTCCACTTT; CDR3: CASSWDTHSPLHF; V: TRBV28; J: TRBJ1-6; size: -; D: -
DNA: TGCGCCAGCAGCTCAGACAGAGACGATGGCTACACCTTC; CDR3: CASSSDRDDGYTF; V: TRBV5-1; J: TRBJ1-2; size: few; D: -
DNA: TGTGCCAGCAGTGAAGCCAGGCCTCTCTCTGGGGCCAACGTCCTGACTTTC; CDR3: CASSEARPLSGANVLTF; V: TRBV2; J: TRBJ2-6; size: -; D: -
DNA: TGCGCCAGCAGCCAATCCGGGGGGGATGAAAAACTGTTTTTT; CDR3: CASSQSGGDEKLFF; V: TRBV4-1; J: TRBJ1-4; size: -; D: -
DNA: TGTGCCAGCAGTCCTCTTGACAGGGGGCGCAAGGACTATGGCTACACCTTC; CDR3: CASSPLDRGRKDYGYTF; V: TRBV28; J: TRBJ1-2; size: -; D: TRBD1
DNA: TGCGCCAGCAGCCAAGAATGGAGGAGCTCAACTAATGAAAAACTGTTTTTT; CDR3: CASSQEWRSSTNEKLFF; V: TRBV4-1; J: TRBJ1-4; size: -; D: -
DNA: TGCGCCAGCAGCCCCAGGTCCAGTGCAACTAATGAAAAACTGTTTTTT; CDR3: CASSPRSSATNEKLFF; V: TRBV4-1; J: TRBJ1-4; size: -; D: -
DNA: TGTGCCACCAGCAGAGTATCTGACAGGGGATCCTACGAGCAGTACTTC; CDR3: CATSRVSDRGSYEQYF; V: TRBV15; J: TRBJ2-7; size: -; D: TRBD1
DNA: TGTGCCAGCAGCTACAGCACAGGGGATAATTCACCCCTCCACTTT; CDR3: CASSYSTGDNSPLHF; V: TRBV7-9; J: TRBJ1-6; size: -; D: TRBD1
DNA: TGTGCCAGCAGCTTAGGACAGGGTGAAAGTACCGGGGAGCTGTTTTTT; CDR3: CASSLGQGESTGELFF; V: TRBV5-8; J: TRBJ2-2; size: -; D: TRBD1
DNA: TGTGCCAGCAGCTTAAATAGTGCAACTTACTATAATTCACCCCTCCACTTT; CDR3: CASSLNSATYYNSPLHF; V: TRBV11-2; J: TRBJ1-6; size: -; D: -
DNA: TGTGCCATCAATCCCGCAGGGGGCAGGGACGAGCAGTACTTC; CDR3: CAINPAGGRDEQYF; V: TRBV10-3; J: TRBJ2-7; size: -; D: TRBD1
DNA: TGTGCCAGCAGCCATTGGGCCCCCTCGGTGGCTGAAGCTTTCTTT; CDR3: CASSHWAPSVAEAFF; V: TRBV7-9; J: TRBJ1-1; size: once; D: -
DNA: TGTGCCAGCAGCCAAGATAAGGGTGAGGGTGAAGCTTTCTTT; CDR3: CASSQDKGEGEAFF; V: TRBV14; J: TRBJ1-1; size: -; D: -
DNA: TGCGCCTCGAAGTTGGCGGGGTCCTACAATGAGCAGTTCTTC; CDR3: CASKLAGSYNEQFF; V: TRBV5-1; J: TRBJ2-1; size: -; D: -
DNA: TGTGCCAGTAGTATTCACGAAGGACACTACGAGCAGTACTTC; CDR3: CASSIHEGHYEQYF; V: TRBV19; J: TRBJ2-7; size: once; D: -
DNA: TGTGCCAGCAGCGCCAGTCGGGGGGGTTCGAGTGGGGAGCTGTTTTTT; CDR3: CASSASRGGSSGELFF; V: TRBV9; J: TRBJ2-2; size: -; D: TRBD2
DNA: TGTGCCAGCAGGGGGGGACAGGGGCGCGATCAGCCCCAGCATTTT; CDR3: CASRGGQGRDQPQHF; V: TRBV27; J: TRBJ1-5; size: -; D: TRBD1
DNA: TGTGCCAGCAGTCCGTGGGGGGGGGAGCAAGAGACCCAGTACTTC; CDR3: CASSPWGGEQETQYF; V: TRBV6-5; J: TRBJ2-5; size: once; D: TRBD2
DNA: TGCACCAGCAGCCAAGGGAGGACCGCCTACAATGAGCAGTTCTTC; CDR3: CTSSQGRTAYNEQFF; V: TRBV1; J: TRBJ2-1; size: -; D: -
DNA: TGCAGCGCCAGTGGAGGGAATAGTCTGTTTTTT; CDR3: CSASGGNSLFF; V: TRBV29-1; J: TRBJ1-4; size: -; D: -
DNA: TGTGCCATCACTAACGGGGACTATGGCTACACCTTC; CDR3: CAITNGDYGYTF; V: TRBV10-3; J: TRBJ1-2; size: -; D: -
DNA: TGTGCCAGCAGGGACTGGACTAGCGTGGATACGCAGTATTTT; CDR3: CASRDWTSVDTQYF; V: TRBV25-1; J: TRBJ2-3; size: -; D: TRBD2
DNA: TGTGCCAGCAGAGCAAGCGACGCCCGGGATCGCAATGAGCAGTTCTTC; CDR3: CASRASDARDRNEQFF; V: TRBV9; J: TRBJ2-1; size: -; D: -
DNA: TGTGCCAGCAGCGTAGCTCCCCTCTCCCCTGGGGCCAACGTCCTGACTTTC; CDR3: CASSVAPLSPGANVLTF; V: TRBV9; J: TRBJ2-6; size: -; D: -
DNA: TGTGCCAGCAGTTCGCATCTAGTCAAAGAGACCCAGTACTTC; CDR3: CASSSHLVKETQYF; V: TRBV6-6; J: TRBJ2-5; size: -; D: -
DNA: TGTGCCAGCAGCCGGACAGGCCAATCTGGAAACACCATATATTTT; CDR3: CASSRTGQSGNTIYF; V: TRBV14; J: TRBJ1-3; size: -; D: TRBD1
DNA: TGTGCCAGTAGACCTACAGGGGAAAACACTGAAGCTTTCTTT; CDR3: CASRPTGENTEAFF; V: TRBV19; J: TRBJ1-1; size: -; D: TRBD1
DNA: TGTGCCAGCAGCCTACCCTCGGGACTAGCGGCTGAGCAGTTCTTC; CDR3: CASSLPSGLAAEQFF; V: TRBV5-6; J: TRBJ2-1; size: -; D: TRBD2
DNA: TGTGCCAGCAGCCAAGATCGGGGGGGGATGTTGAATGAGCAGTTCTTC; CDR3: CASSQDRGGMLNEQFF; V: TRBV4-2; J: TRBJ2-1; size: -; D: TRBD2
DNA: TGTGCCAGCAGTTCTAAACCGGACAGGGGGACCACTAGGAATGAAAAACTGTTTTTT; CDR3: CASSSKPDRGTTRNEKLFF; V: TRBV2; J: TRBJ1-4; size: -; D: TRBD1
DNA: TGTGAGGGGCTCGGGGGGCTAGGCTATGGCTACACCTTC; CDR3: CEGLGGLGYGYTF; V: TRBV2; J: TRBJ1-2; size: -; D: -
DNA: TGCAGTGCTGTCAAATATGGCTACACCTTC; CDR3: CSAVKYGYTF; V: TRBV20-1; J: TRBJ1-2; size: -; D: -
DNA: TGCAGCGCCGAAAGGGATCGAGGGTGCTACAATGAGCAGTTCTTC; CDR3: CSAERDRGCYNEQFF; V: TRBV29-1; J: TRBJ2-1; size: -; D: -
DNA: TGCAGCGTTGCCCCCTTATTTAGGGGAGGCACTGAAGCTTTCTTT; CDR3: CSVAPLFRGGTEAFF; V: TRBV29-1; J: TRBJ1-1; size: -; D: -
DNA: TGTGCCAGCAGCTATAGGGGGGGCATATTGCTCACTGAAGCTTTCTTT; CDR3: CASSYRGGILLTEAFF; V: TRBV7-2; J: TRBJ1-1; size: -; D: -
DNA: TGTGCCATCAGTGAGGGAGACTATCCTGGCACAGATACGCAGTATTTT; CDR3: CAISEGDYPGTDTQYF; V: TRBV10-3; J: TRBJ2-3; size: once; D: -
DNA: TGCGCCAGCAGCCAAAACAGGGCGGGCAATCAGCCCCAGCATTTT; CDR3: CASSQNRAGNQPQHF; V: TRBV4-1; J: TRBJ1-5; size: once; D: -